This entry concerns a single T cell receptor (beta chain). The source of the sample is a study of cytomegalovirus exposure and HLA in healthy donors. PCR involved 60 Vbeta and 13 Jbeta primers. Clones were sequenced by immunoSEQ multiplex PCR, and TCRdb holds only the in-frame ones, with some missing. The sample has more than 85,000 clones, 75% to 90% seen once. Germline trimming cut 0 bases from V and 8 bases from J; bases unmatched to any gene: 2. CDR1 SGHRS and CDR2 YFSETQ come from the germline V gene. The CDR3 consists of 14 residues. This TCR was sampled from a man aged 30-40 years in good health and CMV-seropositive. The sample taken for sequencing was PBMCs. V gene TRBV5-1 combines with J gene TRBJ1-2; 12 nucleotides align to TRBD1. Here the CDR3 reads CASSLAGTGGGYTF. In DNA form, the CDR3 reads TGCGCCAGCAGCTTGGCCGGGACAGGGGGCGGCTACACCTTC.